This T cell receptor (beta chain) came from a study of PD-1 blockade in classical Hodgkin lymphoma. Study-wide findings and caveats: Lower baseline TCR diversity was reported for newly diagnosed patients than for healthy donors. Those patients who began receiving nivolumab less than 1 year after ASCT had lower diversity, and they were excluded. Lower baseline TCR diversity marked trial partial responders and progressors.

Assay used: immunoSEQ multiplex PCR; TCRdb lists only in-frame clones, some missing. The sample yields about 35,000 clones, around 90% seen once. Between the trimmed V and J ends, which lost 1 base and 6 bases, there was a span of 9 bases. The CDR3 covers 13 residues. Looked up from germline, CDR1 is SGHTA and CDR2 is FQGTGA. Notes on this clone: The antigen remains undetermined.

With no exception, relapse followed autologous stem cell transplantation in all patients, and brentuximab vedotin exposure varied. By magnetic negative selection, CD4+ T cells were purified from thawed PBMCs. The genes are TRBV7-3 and TRBJ1-2; perhaps TRBD1 as D (6 bases). The sequencing here drew on CD4+ T cells from blood, taken at baseline. This clonotype was obtained from a human donor with classical Hodgkin lymphoma. CDR3 in DNA: TGTGCCAGCAGCTTAAGCCAGGGGAATGGCTACACCTTC. This sequence encodes CASSLSQGNGYTF.